The rows below give T cell receptor beta chains drawn from one sample of a study of blood T cell repertoires in COVID-19. Repertoires were generated with immunoSEQ multiplex PCR, while TCRdb's copy carries only in-frame clones and drops some. The sample includes hundreds of thousands of clones, around 89% seen only once; the top ten take less than 2%. The source material was PBMCs or T cells enriched from blood (not recorded which). The origin of the receptors is a woman under 30 with acute COVID-19. Each CDR3 is given with its conserved first and last residue. The order of the fields is CDR3 length, J gene, clone size, D gene, V gene, CDR3 DNA, CDR3 protein. A D gene is named only where the DNA matches it firmly. Size is omitted from some rows. Given values are once, few, many or a class for expanded clones.

length: 13
J: TRBJ1-5
size: .
D: .
V: TRBV7-9
DNA: TGTGCCAGCAGCTCAGGGGCGGACCAGCCCCAGCATTTT
CDR3: CASSSGADQPQHF

length: 17
J: TRBJ2-3
size: .
D: .
V: TRBV19
DNA: TGTGCCAGTAGTCTCAGACAGCCTCAGCCCTTCTCAGATACGCAGTATTTT
CDR3: CASSLRQPQPFSDTQYF

length: 14
J: TRBJ1-4
size: .
D: .
V: TRBV4-1
DNA: TGCGCCAGCAGCCGCGGGGGGGAAGAAGAAAAACTGTTTTTT
CDR3: CASSRGGEEEKLFF

length: 15
J: TRBJ2-6
size: .
D: .
V: TRBV7-9
DNA: TGTGCCAGCAGTTTCGACAGAACCGGGGCCAACGTCCTGACTTTC
CDR3: CASSFDRTGANVLTF

length: 14
J: TRBJ2-3
size: .
D: .
V: TRBV24-1
DNA: TGTGCCACCAATCCGACAGCGAGCACAGATACGCAGTATTTT
CDR3: CATNPTASTDTQYF

length: 16
J: TRBJ1-4
size: .
D: TRBD1
V: TRBV18
DNA: TGTGCCAGCTCACCACGGGCCCGGGGACAGGGTGAAAAACTGTTTTTT
CDR3: CASSPRARGQGEKLFF

length: 17
J: TRBJ1-6
size: .
D: TRBD1
V: TRBV30
DNA: TGTGCCTGGAGCCTGTTTGGACAGGGGCAAGCTAATTCACCCCTCCACTTT
CDR3: CAWSLFGQGQANSPLHF

length: 17
J: TRBJ1-1
size: .
D: TRBD1
V: TRBV5-6
DNA: TGTGCCAGCAGCTTGGCCTACCGGGACAGGGTGAACACTGAAGCTTTCTTT
CDR3: CASSLAYRDRVNTEAFF

length: 15
J: TRBJ2-7
size: .
D: .
V: TRBV5-1
DNA: TGCGCCAGCAGCACAAGCTCACAAGGGGGAGACGAGCAGTACTTC
CDR3: CASSTSSQGGDEQYF

length: 15
J: TRBJ2-7
size: few
D: TRBD1
V: TRBV19
DNA: TGTGCCAGTAGTGCACTGGGACAGGGGAGCTACGAGCAGTACTTC
CDR3: CASSALGQGSYEQYF

length: 13
J: TRBJ2-3
size: .
D: .
V: TRBV5-1
DNA: TGCGCCAGCAGGGATCGTCAGGGGGATACGCAGTATTTT
CDR3: CASRDRQGDTQYF